Described below is a single TCR beta chain sequence and its context. Its antigen is as yet unknown. Per the germline V gene, CDR1 is LNHNV and CDR2 is YYDKDF (reference sequence). CDR3 length equals 17 residues. Trimming removed 5 bases at V and 5 bases at J, with 21 bases between. The data stem from a study of Ad26.COV2.S vaccination and SARS-CoV-2 variants. Clones were sequenced by immunoSEQ multiplex PCR, and TCRdb holds only the in-frame ones, with some missing. The table has around 450,000 clones, about 91% seen once. Indicated treatment: around 19 received Ad26.COV2.S at low or high dose, single or two shots; 5 received placebo; per-sample allocation not given. Samples came from day 63 after the first vaccine or placebo injection. In the vaccine, an Ad26 vector expressed the SARS-CoV-2 spike of the Wuhan strain. Study results and caveats: Assessments of TCR breadth and depth may have underestimated the total T cell responses.

The clonotype was recovered from a person between 18 and 59 years old who received the Ad26.COV2.S COVID-19 vaccine or a placebo. The chain couples TRBV15 to TRBJ2-2, with D perhaps matching TRBD1 or TRBD2 (5 bases each). The sample was peripheral blood, taken in a trial of Ad26.COV2.S vaccine versus placebo. CDR3 in amino acids: CATSALGDGGWTGELFF. The CDR3 DNA follows: TGTGCCACCAGCGCCCTTGGGGACGGTGGATGGACCGGGGAGCTGTTTTTT.